This entry features one TCR beta chain sequence. Antigen unknown. This sample's time point: week 47, end of study. Every vaccination contained 300 ug of the mutant IDH1 20-mer peptide and was paired with topical imiquimod. TCRdb keeps only in-frame clones here, not all; method: immunoSEQ multiplex PCR. Of around 40,000 clones in the sample, around 82% are singletons; the top ten hold approximately 19%. These data are taken from a study of a mutant IDH1 vaccine in newly diagnosed glioma. Study-level background: Onset of vaccination occurred 4-6 weeks following radiotherapy alone, or with temozolomide cycles.

This clonotype was sampled from a man younger than 35 with glioma. Some clones in this sample may be carry-over from other donors' samples. Source: PBMCs, taken from a glioma patient whose treatment included an IDH1 peptide vaccine.

CDR3 DNA sequence: TGTGCCAGCAGGGCAATTCTTAGTGTATTGAACACTGAAGCTTTCTTT. Its translation is CASRAILSVLNTEAFF. The rearrangement uses TRBV6-6 and TRBJ1-1, with no clear D. The CDR3 covers 16 residues. V was pared by 6 bases and J by 0 bases, with 17 bases between. Germline V gene sequence: CDR1 MNHNY, CDR2 SVGAGI (reference sequence).